The 10 T cell receptor beta chains reported below all come from one sample, sequenced in a study of blood T cell repertoires in COVID-19. TCRdb's table, derived via immunoSEQ multiplex PCR, lists solely in-frame clones and lacks some. Of about 220,000 clones in the sample, around four fifths were seen once. The sample was peripheral blood. Source of these receptors: a woman in her 70s with acute or convalescent COVID-19.

This chain links TRBV6-2 or TRBV6-3 with TRBJ1-6, with TRBD1 as a possible D gene (6 bases). The germline CDR1 and CDR2 sequences are MNHEY and SVGEGT. The length of the CDR3 is 18 residues. The V end lost 2 bases, the J end lost 0 bases, and 14 bases lay between the germline ends. CDR3 in DNA: TGTGCCAGCAGTTACCGCGGGGGCAGAAGCTCCTATAATTCACCCCTCCACTTT. Protein product: CASSYRGGRSSYNSPLHF.

The chain combines TRBV4-1 with TRBJ1-3; D remains ambiguous. V was cut by 1 base and J by 2 bases, with 21 bases left in between. The CDR3 is 19 amino acids. Germline lookup yields CDR1 MGHRA and CDR2 YSYEKL. The CDR3 nucleotides read TGCGCCAGCAGCCAAGGCCCCTTGCGGAGGGAACTGACTGGAAACACCATATATTTT. Protein product: CASSQGPLRRELTGNTIYF.

V gene TRBV18 combines with J gene TRBJ1-1; a weak D match, TRBD1 (5 bases). The length of the CDR3 is 15 residues. Trimming took off 4 bases at V and 5 bases at J, with 17 bases between the two ends. Per the germline V gene, CDR1 is KGHSH and CDR2 is LQKENI. CDR3 region: CASSLPLRGETEAFF. In DNA, the CDR3 is TGTGCCAGCTCACTCCCCCTTCGGGGGGAAACTGAAGCTTTCTTT.

The V and J genes are TRBV5-3 and TRBJ2-1; D might be TRBD2 (7 bases). TRBV5-3 is treated as an ORF (open reading frame) with a function not yet certain. This CDR3 contains 15 residues. This CDR3 reads CAWGGGCVFPREQFF. The CDR3 DNA sequence: TGTGCTTGGGGAGGGGGTTGCGTATTCCCCCGAGAGCAGTTCTTC.

The chain employs TRBV5-1 and TRBJ1-2; unclear D gene. This CDR3 contains 13 residues. Per germline, CDR1 SGHRS and CDR2 YFSETQ. Trimming shortened V by 7 bases and J by 5 bases, and 15 bases separated the two germline ends. CDR3 bases: TGCGCCAGCGCCATGACGGGGATTTATGGCTACACCTTC. Its translation is CASAMTGIYGYTF.

The V gene is TRBV5-6, the J gene TRBJ2-7; tentatively, D is TRBD1 (5 bases). This CDR3 region has 16 residues. CDR1 and CDR2 (germline): SGHDT, YYEEEE. V lost 3 bases to trimming and J lost 1 base, with 17 bases between them. The CDR3 bases are TGTGCCAGCAGCTGGGGCCTTCTCTGGGGTTCCTACGAGCAGTACTTC. Amino acids: CASSWGLLWGSYEQYF.

The chain combines TRBV5-1 with TRBJ2-3, with 10 bases matching TRBD2. Germline CDR1 SGHRS, CDR2 YFSETQ. The CDR3 loop spans 17 amino acids. Unmatched junction bases numbered 8, after V lost 4 bases and J lost 0 bases. CDR3 in amino acids: CASSLSLAGASTDTQYF. DNA for the CDR3: TGCGCCAGCAGCCTCTCTCTAGCGGGGGCTAGCACAGATACGCAGTATTTT.

This chain joins TRBV5-1 and TRBJ2-2; 7 nucleotides agree with TRBD1. V trimming: 4 bases; J trimming: 5 bases; junction bases outside the gene matches: 17. The CDR3 spans 18 residues. Germline V CDR1 and CDR2: SGHRS, YFSETQ. CDR3 bases: TGCGCCAGCAGCCCTCTCCGGACAGGCCGTCTTAAAACCGGGGAGCTGTTTTTT. Protein product: CASSPLRTGRLKTGELFF.

This sequence joins TRBV12-3 or TRBV12-4 and TRBJ2-7, with no clear D. This CDR3 contains 12 residues. V gave up 7 bases and J gave up 3 bases, with 10 bases separating them. CDR3 residues: CASTVGVYEQYF. Written as DNA, the CDR3 is TGTGCCAGCACTGTGGGCGTCTACGAGCAGTACTTC.

This clone was observed once. The rearrangement links TRBV10-1 to TRBJ2-5; 9 nucleotides agree with TRBD2. In germline, CDR1 is WNHNN, CDR2 SYGVQD (reference sequence). J lost 3 bases, V lost 2 bases, and 4 bases had no gene match. The CDR3 is made up of 15 amino acids. The CDR3 region is CASSEMASGEETQYF. The CDR3 nucleotides are TGCGCCAGCAGTGAGATGGCTAGCGGGGAAGAGACCCAGTACTTC.